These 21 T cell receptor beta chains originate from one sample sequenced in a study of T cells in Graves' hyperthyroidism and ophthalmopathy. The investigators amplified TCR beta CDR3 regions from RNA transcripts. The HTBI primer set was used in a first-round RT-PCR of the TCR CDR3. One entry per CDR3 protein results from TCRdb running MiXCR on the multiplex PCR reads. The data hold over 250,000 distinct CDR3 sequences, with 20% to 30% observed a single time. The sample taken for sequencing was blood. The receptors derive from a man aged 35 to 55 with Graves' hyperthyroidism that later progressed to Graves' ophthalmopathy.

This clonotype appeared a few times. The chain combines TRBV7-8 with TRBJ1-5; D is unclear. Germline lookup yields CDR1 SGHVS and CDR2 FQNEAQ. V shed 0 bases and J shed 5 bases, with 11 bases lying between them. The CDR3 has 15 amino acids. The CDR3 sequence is CASSLAGLQDQPQHF. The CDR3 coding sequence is TGTGCCAGCAGCTTAGCAGGGTTGCAGGATCAGCCCCAGCATTTT.

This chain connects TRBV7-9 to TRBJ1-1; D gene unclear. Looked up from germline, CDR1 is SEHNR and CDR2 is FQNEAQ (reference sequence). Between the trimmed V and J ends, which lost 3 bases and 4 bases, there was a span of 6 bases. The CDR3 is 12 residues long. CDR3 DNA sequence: TGTGCCAGCAGCTTCAGCCTCACTGAAGCTTTCTTT. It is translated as CASSFSLTEAFF. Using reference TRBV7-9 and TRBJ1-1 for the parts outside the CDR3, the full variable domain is DTGVSQNPRHKITKRGQNVTFRCDPISEHNRLYWYRQTLGQGPEFLTYFQNEAQLEKSRLLSDRFSAERPKGSFSTLEIQRTEQGDSAMYLCASSFSLTEAFFGQGTRLTVV.

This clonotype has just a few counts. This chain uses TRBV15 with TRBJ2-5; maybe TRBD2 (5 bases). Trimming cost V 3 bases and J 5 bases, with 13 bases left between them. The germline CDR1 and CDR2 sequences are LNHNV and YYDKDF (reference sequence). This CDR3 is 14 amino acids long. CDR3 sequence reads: CATSRGEEAETQYF. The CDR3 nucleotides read TGTGCCACCAGCAGGGGAGAAGAAGCGGAGACCCAGTACTTC.

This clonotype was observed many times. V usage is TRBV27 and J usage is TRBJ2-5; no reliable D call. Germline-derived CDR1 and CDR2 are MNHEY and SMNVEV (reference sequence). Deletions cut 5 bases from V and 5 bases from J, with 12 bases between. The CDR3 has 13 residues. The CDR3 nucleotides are TGTGCCAGCAGTCACGACGGGCGGGAGACCCAGTACTTC. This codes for CASSHDGRETQYF.

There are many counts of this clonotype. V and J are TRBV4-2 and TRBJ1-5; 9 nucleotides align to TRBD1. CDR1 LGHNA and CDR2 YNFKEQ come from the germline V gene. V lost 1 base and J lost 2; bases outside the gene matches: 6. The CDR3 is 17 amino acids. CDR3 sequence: CASSQGQGDLGNQPQHF. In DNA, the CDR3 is TGTGCCAGCAGCCAAGGACAGGGGGATTTAGGCAATCAGCCCCAGCATTTT.

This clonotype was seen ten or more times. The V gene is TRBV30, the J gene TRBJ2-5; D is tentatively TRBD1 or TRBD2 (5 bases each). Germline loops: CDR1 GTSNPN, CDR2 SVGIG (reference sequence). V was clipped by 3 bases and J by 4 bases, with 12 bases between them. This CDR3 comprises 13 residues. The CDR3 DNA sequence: TGTGCCTGGAGGGGAGAGGGACGAGAGACCCAGTACTTC. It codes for CAWRGEGRETQYF.

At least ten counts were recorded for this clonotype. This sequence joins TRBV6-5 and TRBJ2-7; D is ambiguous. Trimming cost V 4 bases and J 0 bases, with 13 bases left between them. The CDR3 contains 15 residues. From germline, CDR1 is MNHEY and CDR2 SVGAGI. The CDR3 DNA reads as TGTGCCAGCAGTTCACCAGGCCTGGGCTCCTACGAGCAGTACTTC. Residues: CASSSPGLGSYEQYF.

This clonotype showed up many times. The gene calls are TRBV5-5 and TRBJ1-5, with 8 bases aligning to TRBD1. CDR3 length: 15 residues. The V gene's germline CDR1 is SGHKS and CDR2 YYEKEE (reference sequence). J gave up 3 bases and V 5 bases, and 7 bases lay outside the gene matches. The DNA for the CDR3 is TGTGCCAGCAGTTGGGGACAGGCCTACAATCAGCCCCAGCATTTT. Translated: CASSWGQAYNQPQHF. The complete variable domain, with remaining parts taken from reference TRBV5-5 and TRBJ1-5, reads DAGVTQSPTHLIKTRGQQVTLRCSPISGHKSVSWYQQVLGQGPQFIFQYYEKEERGRGNFPDRFSARQFPNYSSELNVNALLLGDSALYLCASSWGQAYNQPQHFGDGTRLSIL.

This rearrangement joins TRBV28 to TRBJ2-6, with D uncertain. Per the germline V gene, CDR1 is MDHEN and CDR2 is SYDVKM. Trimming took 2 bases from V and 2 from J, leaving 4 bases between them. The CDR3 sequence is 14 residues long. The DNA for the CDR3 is TGTGCCAGCAGTTTAACACCTGGGGCCAACGTCCTGACTTTC. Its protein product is CASSLTPGANVLTF.

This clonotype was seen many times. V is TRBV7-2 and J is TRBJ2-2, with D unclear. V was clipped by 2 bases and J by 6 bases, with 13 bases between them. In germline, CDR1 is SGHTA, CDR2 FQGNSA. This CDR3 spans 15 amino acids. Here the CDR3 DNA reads TGTGCCAGCAGCTTACGCCCTAACCTTCCCGGGGAGCTGTTTTTT. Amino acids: CASSLRPNLPGELFF. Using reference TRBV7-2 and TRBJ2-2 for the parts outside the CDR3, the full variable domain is GAGVSQSPSNKVTEKGKDVELRCDPISGHTALYWYRQSLGQGLEFLIYFQGNSAPDKSGLPSDRFSAERTGGSVSTLTIQRTQQEDSAVYLCASSLRPNLPGELFFGEGSRLTVL.

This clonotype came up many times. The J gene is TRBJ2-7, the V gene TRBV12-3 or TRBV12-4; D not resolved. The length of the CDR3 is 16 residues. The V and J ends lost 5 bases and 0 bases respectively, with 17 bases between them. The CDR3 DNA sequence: TGTGCCAGCAGTCCATATTTCCTTCGGAGCTCCTACGAGCAGTACTTC. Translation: CASSPYFLRSSYEQYF.

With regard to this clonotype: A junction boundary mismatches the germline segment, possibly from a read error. The CDR3 sequence is CAGSLGLATKTQYF. The CDR3 DNA is TGTGCCGGCAGTTTAGGACTAGCGACGAAGACCCAGTACTTC. This chain links TRBV28 with TRBJ2-5; 9 bases are a match to TRBD2. The CDR3 is 14 residues long. Germline CDR1 reads MDHEN; CDR2 reads SYDVKM.

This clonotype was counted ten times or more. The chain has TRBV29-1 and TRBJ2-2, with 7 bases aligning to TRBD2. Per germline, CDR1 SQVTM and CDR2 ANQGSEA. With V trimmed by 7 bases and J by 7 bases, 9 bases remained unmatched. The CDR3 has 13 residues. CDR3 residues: CSAGGTVGGELFF. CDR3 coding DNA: TGCAGCGCCGGGGGGACGGTAGGCGGGGAGCTGTTTTTT.

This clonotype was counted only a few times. The CDR3 DNA sequence: TGTGCCAGTAGTGAGCGAGACGGGGAGCTGTTTTTT. It specifies CASSERDGELFF. The V gene is TRBV19, the J gene TRBJ2-2; D ambiguous. V lost 5 bases, J lost 7 bases, and 8 bases lay in between. This CDR3 has 12 amino acids. Germline V gene data show CDR1 as LNHDA and CDR2 as SQIVND (reference sequence).

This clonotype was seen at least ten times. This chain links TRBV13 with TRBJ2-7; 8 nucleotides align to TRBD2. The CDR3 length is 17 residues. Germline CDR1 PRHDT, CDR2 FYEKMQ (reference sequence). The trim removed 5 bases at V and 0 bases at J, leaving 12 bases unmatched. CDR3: CASSAPEERGISYEQYF. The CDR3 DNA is TGTGCCAGCAGCGCCCCCGAGGAGCGGGGGATCTCCTACGAGCAGTACTTC.

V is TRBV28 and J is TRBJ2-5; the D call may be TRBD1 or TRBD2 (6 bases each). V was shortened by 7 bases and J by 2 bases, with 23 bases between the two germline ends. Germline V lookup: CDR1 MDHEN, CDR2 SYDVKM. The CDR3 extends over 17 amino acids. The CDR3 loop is CASKGLAGHPEQETQYF. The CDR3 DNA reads TGTGCCAGCAAAGGACTGGCGGGACACCCCGAACAAGAGACCCAGTACTTC.

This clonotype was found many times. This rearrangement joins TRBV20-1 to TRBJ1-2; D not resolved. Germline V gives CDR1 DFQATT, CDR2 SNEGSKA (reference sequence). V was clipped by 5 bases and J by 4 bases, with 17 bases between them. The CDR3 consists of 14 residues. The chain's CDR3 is CSAGPPSSSYGYTF. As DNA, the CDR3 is TGCAGTGCTGGGCCCCCCAGCAGCTCCTATGGCTACACCTTC.

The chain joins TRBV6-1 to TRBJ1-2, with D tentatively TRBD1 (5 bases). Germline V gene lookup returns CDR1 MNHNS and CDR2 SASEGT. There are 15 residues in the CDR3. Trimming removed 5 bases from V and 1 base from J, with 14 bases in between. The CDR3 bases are TGTGCCAGCAGTCCACAATGGGGCAATAACTATGGCTACACCTTC. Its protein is CASSPQWGNNYGYTF.

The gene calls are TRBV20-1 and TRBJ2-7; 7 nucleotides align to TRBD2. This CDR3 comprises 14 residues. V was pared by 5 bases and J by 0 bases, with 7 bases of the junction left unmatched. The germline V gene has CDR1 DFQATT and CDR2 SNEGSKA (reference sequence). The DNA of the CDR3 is TGCAGTGCTGGGGGGGATTTGAGCTCCTACGAGCAGTACTTC. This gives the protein CSAGGDLSSYEQYF.

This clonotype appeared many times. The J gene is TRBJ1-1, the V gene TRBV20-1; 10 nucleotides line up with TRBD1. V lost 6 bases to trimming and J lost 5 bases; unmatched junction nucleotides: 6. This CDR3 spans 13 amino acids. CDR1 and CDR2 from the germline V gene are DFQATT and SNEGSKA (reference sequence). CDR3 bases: TGCAGTGCCCACGACAGGGGGCGGACTGAAGCTTTCTTT. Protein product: CSAHDRGRTEAFF.

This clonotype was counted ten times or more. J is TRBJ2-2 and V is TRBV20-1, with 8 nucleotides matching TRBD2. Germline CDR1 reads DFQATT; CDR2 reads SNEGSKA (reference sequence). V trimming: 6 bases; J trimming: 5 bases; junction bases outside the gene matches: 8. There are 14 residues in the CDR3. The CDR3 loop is CSAPGTRGTGELFF. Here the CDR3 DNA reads TGCAGTGCACCCGGGACTAGAGGTACCGGGGAGCTGTTTTTT.